This T cell receptor beta chain was documented in a study of T cells in Graves' hyperthyroidism and ophthalmopathy. This CDR3 region has 15 residues. The J segment lost 1 base and the V segment lost 6 bases, leaving 4 bases of the junction unmatched. Amplified regions were TCR beta CDR3 sequences from RNA transcripts. First-round RT-PCR targeting the TCR CDR3 was performed with the HTBI primer set. TCRdb re-called the multiplex PCR reads with MiXCR, one entry per CDR3 protein. Of 350,000 to 450,000 distinct CDR3 sequences listed, over 11% are singletons. Uncontrolled infection, other autoimmune disease, pregnancy or lactation barred patients from enrollment. Diagnoses were established using clinical symptoms, serum thyroxine and TRAb, thyroid ultrasound and orbital computed tomography. This clonotype was picked up many times.

What was sequenced was blood. This receptor was obtained from a man aged 50 or older with Graves' ophthalmopathy. The rearrangement joins TRBV12-3 or TRBV12-4 to TRBJ2-2; TRBD2 matches 8 bases. The CDR3: CASSRLAQNTGELFF. The CDR3 DNA reads TGTGCCAGCAGCCGACTAGCGCAGAACACCGGGGAGCTGTTTTTT.